The 11 T cell receptor beta chains listed next were all sequenced from one sample in a study of blood T cell repertoires in COVID-19. Method: immunoSEQ multiplex PCR; TCRdb's copy keeps in-frame clones and lacks some. The sample includes around 190,000 clones, about 76% seen only once; the top ten take 8.6%. Sequenced: peripheral blood. The receptors shown here come from a woman aged 50 to 60 with active or convalescent COVID-19.

This clone appeared a single time. The rearrangement links TRBV6-4 to TRBJ1-2; 7 nucleotides line up with TRBD1. V shed 4 bases and J 4 bases; nucleotides not matched to a gene: 9. CDR1 and CDR2 (germline): MRHNA, SNTAGT. The CDR3 is 15 amino acids. The CDR3 DNA sequence: TGTGCCAGCAGTGCCGGGGCGACAGGGTCCTATGGCTACACCTTC. It yields the protein CASSAGATGSYGYTF.

Regarding this clone: The sample has other DNA sequences that encode this CDR3 too. J is TRBJ2-7 and V is TRBV7-9, with D perhaps TRBD1 (5 bases). Trimming took 5 bases from V and 4 from J, leaving 9 bases between them. Germline V CDR1 and CDR2: SEHNR, FQNEAQ (reference sequence). CDR3 size: 12 residues. The CDR3: CASSAQGYEQYF. Written as DNA, the CDR3 is TGTGCCAGCAGCGCTCAGGGTTACGAGCAGTACTTC.

This chain uses TRBV30 with TRBJ2-2; a possible D gene is TRBD1 (6 bases). Germline V CDR1 and CDR2: GTSNPN, SVGIG (reference sequence). CDR3 length equals 14 residues. Trimming pared 3 bases from V and 4 bases from J, leaving 12 bases between. The CDR3 is CAWSVGGSTGELFF. The DNA for the CDR3 is TGTGCCTGGAGCGTTGGGGGCAGCACCGGGGAGCTGTTTTTT.

This chain uses TRBV18 with TRBJ2-5; 12 bases fit TRBD2. Trimming cost V 5 bases and J 4 bases; bases outside gene matches: 5. Germline CDR1 KGHSH, CDR2 LQKENI. The CDR3 length is 15 residues. CDR3 DNA: TGTGCCAGCTCATCTGGACTAGCGGGGACAGAGACCCAGTACTTC. Translating it yields CASSSGLAGTETQYF.

This clone was seen more than once but under ten times. The J gene is TRBJ1-4, the V gene TRBV9; D is uncertain. Germline assignment: CDR1 SGDLS and CDR2 YYNGEE. The V end lost 0 bases, the J end lost 5 bases, and 8 bases lay between the germline ends. This CDR3 comprises 14 residues. In DNA form, the CDR3 reads TGTGCCAGCAGCGTAGGTGTATCCAATGAAAAACTGTTTTTT. This gives the protein CASSVGVSNEKLFF.

This clone appeared a single time. The rearrangement links TRBV3-1 (or the pseudogene TRBV3-2) to TRBJ2-1; D not resolved. The germline V gene has CDR1 LGHDT and CDR2 YNNKEL (reference sequence). The CDR3 is made up of 13 amino acids. V dropped 3 bases and J dropped 9 bases, with 12 bases sitting between them. The CDR3 nucleotides read TGTGCCAGCAGCCAGAGTGAACGCGGTGAGCAGTTCTTC. This sequence encodes CASSQSERGEQFF.

This chain links TRBV12-5 with TRBJ1-1; the D gene is possibly TRBD1 (5 bases). Germline lookup yields CDR1 LGHNT and CDR2 FRNRAP. With 6 bases removed from V and 4 bases from J, the gap between germline ends came to 18 bases. The CDR3 has 15 residues. The CDR3, as DNA: TGTGCTAGTGGGGGGCCAGTTGTGGAGGGCACTGAAGCTTTCTTT. Amino acid sequence: CASGGPVVEGTEAFF.

The chain is built from TRBV20-1 and TRBJ1-4; tentatively, D is TRBD1 (6 bases). V lost 5 bases to trimming and J lost 8 bases, with 9 bases between them. Germline CDR1 reads DFQATT; CDR2 reads SNEGSKA (reference sequence). The CDR3 consists of 11 residues. The CDR3 sequence: CSAHDREKLFF. The CDR3 DNA reads TGCAGTGCTCACGACAGGGAAAAACTGTTTTTT.

The rearrangement uses TRBV28 and TRBJ1-5, with TRBD1 as a possible D gene (6 bases). CDR1 and CDR2 (germline): MDHEN, SYDVKM. Trimming shortened V by 6 bases and J by 3 bases, and 12 bases separated the two germline ends. The CDR3 has 14 amino acids. CDR3 in amino acids: CASSPGQHNQPQHF. In DNA form, the CDR3 reads TGTGCCAGCAGCCCAGGACAGCACAATCAGCCCCAGCATTTT.

This clone appeared once. Its ends do not fully match the called genes, so a read error is possible. The chain employs TRBV6-6 and TRBJ1-1; D is unresolved. The germline CDR1 and CDR2 sequences are MNHNY and SVGAGI (reference sequence). The CDR3 totals 12 residues. Written as DNA, the CDR3 is TGTGCCAGCAGTTACTCCCGCGGTGAACCTTTCTTT. This gives the protein CASSYSRGEPFF.

J is TRBJ1-3 and V is TRBV24-1, with D uncertain. The length of the CDR3 is 16 residues. The germline V and J ends were trimmed by 2 bases and 0 bases, with 10 bases remaining between them. CDR1 is KGHDR and CDR2 is SFDVKD in the germline V gene. CDR3 amino acids: CATSDSSAVSGNTIYF. CDR3 sequence (DNA): TGTGCCACCAGTGATTCCTCTGCAGTCTCTGGAAACACCATATATTTT.